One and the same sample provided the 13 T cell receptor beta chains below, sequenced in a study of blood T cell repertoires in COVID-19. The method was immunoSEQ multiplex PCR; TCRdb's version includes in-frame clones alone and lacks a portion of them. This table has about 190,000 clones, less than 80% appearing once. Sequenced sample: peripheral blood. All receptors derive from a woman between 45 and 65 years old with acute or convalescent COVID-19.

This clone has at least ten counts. The CDR3 nucleotides read TGCGCCAGCAGCCAAGAGCAGCGGGGGGGCAACAATGAGCAGTTCTTC. Amino acids: CASSQEQRGGNNEQFF. V gene TRBV4-1 combines with J gene TRBJ2-1, with TRBD2 matching over 10 bases. Trimming took 0 bases from V and 5 from J; bases not matched to a gene: 4. This CDR3 is 16 amino acids long. Germline lookup yields CDR1 MGHRA and CDR2 YSYEKL.

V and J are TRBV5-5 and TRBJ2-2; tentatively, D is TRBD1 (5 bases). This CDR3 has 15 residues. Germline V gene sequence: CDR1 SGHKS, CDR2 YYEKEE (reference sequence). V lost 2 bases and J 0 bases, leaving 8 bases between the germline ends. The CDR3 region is CASSFRASNTGELFF. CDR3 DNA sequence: TGTGCCAGCAGCTTCAGGGCTTCGAACACCGGGGAGCTGTTTTTT.

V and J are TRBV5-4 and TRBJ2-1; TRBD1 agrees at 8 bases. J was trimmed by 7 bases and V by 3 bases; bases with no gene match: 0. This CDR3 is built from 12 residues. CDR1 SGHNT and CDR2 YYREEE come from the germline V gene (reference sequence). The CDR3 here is CASSWTGNEQFF. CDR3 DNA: TGTGCCAGCAGCTGGACAGGGAATGAGCAGTTCTTC.

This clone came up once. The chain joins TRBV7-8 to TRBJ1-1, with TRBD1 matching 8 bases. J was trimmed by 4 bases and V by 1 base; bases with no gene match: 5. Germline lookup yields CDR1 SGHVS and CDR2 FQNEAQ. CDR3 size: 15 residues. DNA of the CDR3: TGTGCCAGCAGCTTAGGAATAACAGGGGGCACTGAAGCTTTCTTT. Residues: CASSLGITGGTEAFF.

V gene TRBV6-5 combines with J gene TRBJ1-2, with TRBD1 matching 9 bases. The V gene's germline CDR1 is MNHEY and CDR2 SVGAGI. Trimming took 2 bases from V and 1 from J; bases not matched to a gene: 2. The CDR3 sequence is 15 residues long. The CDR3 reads CASSYGTGNNYGYTF. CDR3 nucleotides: TGTGCCAGCAGTTACGGGACAGGGAATAACTATGGCTACACCTTC.

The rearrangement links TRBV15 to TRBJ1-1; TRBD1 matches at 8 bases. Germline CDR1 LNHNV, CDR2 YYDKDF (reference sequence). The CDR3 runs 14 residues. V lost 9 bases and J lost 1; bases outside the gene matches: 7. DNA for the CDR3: TGTGCCACGATTCGCGGACAGGGGAACACTGAAGCTTTCTTT. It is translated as CATIRGQGNTEAFF.

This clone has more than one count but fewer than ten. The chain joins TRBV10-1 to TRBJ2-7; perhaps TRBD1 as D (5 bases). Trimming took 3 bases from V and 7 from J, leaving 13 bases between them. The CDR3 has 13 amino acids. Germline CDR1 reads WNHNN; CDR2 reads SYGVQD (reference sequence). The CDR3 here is CASSEPGRWEQYF. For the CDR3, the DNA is TGCGCCAGCAGTGAACCAGGGCGGTGGGAGCAGTACTTC.

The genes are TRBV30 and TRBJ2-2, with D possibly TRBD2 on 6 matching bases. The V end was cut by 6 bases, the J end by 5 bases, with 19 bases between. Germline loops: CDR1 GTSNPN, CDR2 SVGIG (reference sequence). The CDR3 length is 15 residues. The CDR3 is CACTFGGVRTGELFF. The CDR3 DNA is TGTGCCTGCACCTTTGGCGGGGTACGGACCGGGGAGCTGTTTTTT. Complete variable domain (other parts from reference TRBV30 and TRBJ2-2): SQTIHQWPATLVQPVGSPLSLECTVEGTSNPNLYWYRQAAGRGLQLLFYSVGIGQISSEVPQNLSASRPQDRQFILSSKKLLLSDSGFYLCACTFGGVRTGELFFGEGSRLTVL.

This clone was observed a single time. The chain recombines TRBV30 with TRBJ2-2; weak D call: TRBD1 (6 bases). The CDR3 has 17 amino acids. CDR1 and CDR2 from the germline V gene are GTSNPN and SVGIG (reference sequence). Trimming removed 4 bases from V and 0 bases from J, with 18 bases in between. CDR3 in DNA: TGTGCCTGGAACAGACAGGTTGGACTTCCGAACACCGGGGAGCTGTTTTTT. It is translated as CAWNRQVGLPNTGELFF.

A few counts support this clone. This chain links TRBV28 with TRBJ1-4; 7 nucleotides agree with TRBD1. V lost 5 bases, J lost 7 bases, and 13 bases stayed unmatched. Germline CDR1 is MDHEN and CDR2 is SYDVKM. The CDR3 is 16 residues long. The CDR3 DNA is TGTGCCAGCAGTCAGCCAGGGGGGCGAAGCCTTGAAAAACTGTTTTTT. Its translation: CASSQPGGRSLEKLFF.

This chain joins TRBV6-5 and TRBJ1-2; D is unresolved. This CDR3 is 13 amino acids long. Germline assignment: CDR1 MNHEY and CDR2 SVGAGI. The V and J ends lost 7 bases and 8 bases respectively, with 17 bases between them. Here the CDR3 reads CASIGGPKGGYTF. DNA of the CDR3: TGTGCCAGCATTGGAGGCCCCAAGGGAGGCTACACCTTC.

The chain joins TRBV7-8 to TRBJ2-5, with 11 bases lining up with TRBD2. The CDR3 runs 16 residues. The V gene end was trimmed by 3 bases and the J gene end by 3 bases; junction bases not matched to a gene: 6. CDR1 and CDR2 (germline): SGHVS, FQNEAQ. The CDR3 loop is CASSFGSGRAKETQYF. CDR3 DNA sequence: TGTGCCAGCAGCTTTGGTAGCGGGAGGGCCAAAGAGACCCAGTACTTC.

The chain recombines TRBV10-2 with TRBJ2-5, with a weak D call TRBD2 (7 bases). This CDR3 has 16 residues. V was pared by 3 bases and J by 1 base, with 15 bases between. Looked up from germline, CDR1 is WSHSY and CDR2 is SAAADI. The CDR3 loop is CASSDWRGGLQETQYF. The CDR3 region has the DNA TGCGCCAGCAGTGACTGGCGCGGGGGCCTCCAAGAGACCCAGTACTTC.